These 17 T cell receptor beta chains originate from one sample sequenced in a study of tumor-infiltrating lymphocytes in primary liver carcinoma. Unsorted bulk tissue of roughly 19-30 mg yielded co-extracted RNA and DNA. TCR beta cDNA was prepared out of roughly 450 ng total RNA by means of a constant-region primer. Three nested multiplex PCR rounds, a slightly modified ARM-PCR method, built the TCR beta libraries. It was with TRBV1-TRBV30 forward primers and a C-beta reverse primer that the first two PCR rounds were run, at about 10 cycles each. TCRdb re-called the multiplex PCR reads through MiXCR, storing one row per CDR3 protein. The top ten clones hold more than 10% of a sample with more than 90,000 distinct CDR3 sequences, 65% to 75% of them seen once. The sequenced sample consisted of liver tumor tissue from sampling region 2. Documented subset: tumor region T2, inferior pole. The receptors were gathered from a woman in her sixties with primary liver carcinoma and hepatitis B virus infection.

In the case of this clonotype: An end of the junction does not agree with germline; a read error may underlie this. The V and J genes are TRBV6-5 and TRBJ2-1; no reliable D call. CDR1 is MNHEY and CDR2 is SVGAGI in the germline V gene. The CDR3 is 12 amino acids. The CDR3 here is CVSRNYYSEQFF. The CDR3 DNA sequence: TGTGTCAGTAGAAACTATTACAGTGAGCAGTTCTTC.

As to this clonotype: The junction departs from the called germline gene at one end, perhaps through a read error. The genes are TRBV5-6 and TRBJ2-3; 7 nucleotides match TRBD2. Germline-derived CDR1 and CDR2 are SGHDT and YYEEEE. The CDR3 length is 14 residues. Written as DNA, the CDR3 is TGTGCCAGCAACTTACTAGCGCCCACAGGTACGCAGTATTTT. Translation: CASNLLAPTGTQYF.

Turning to this clonotype: The conserved phenylalanine or tryptophan normally closing the CDR3 is absent here, so this likely arose from a read error. The chain has TRBV5-5 and TRBJ2-2; D remains unclear. Per germline, CDR1 SGHKS and CDR2 YYEKEE (reference sequence). The CDR3 totals 13 residues. The CDR3 loop is CASQWENTGELFS. The CDR3 region has the DNA TGCGCCAGTCAGTGGGAGAACACCGGGGAGCTGTTTTCT.

Note on this clonotype: A read error is possible here, since a much larger clone lies one base away. The chain's CDR3 is CANSLVRDRVPYF. CDR3 coding DNA: TGTGCCAACAGCTTGGTTCGGGACAGGGTCCCATATTTT. The chain carries TRBV5-6 and TRBJ1-3, with TRBD1 matching 9 bases. From germline, CDR1 is SGHDT and CDR2 YYEEEE. The CDR3 is 13 residues long.

About this clonotype: No conserved phenylalanine or tryptophan ends this CDR3, so it is likely a read error. This sequence joins TRBV14 and TRBJ1-5, with D possibly matching TRBD1 (5 bases). CDR1 and CDR2 from the germline V gene are SGHDN and FVKESK. The CDR3 length is 14 residues. CDR3 DNA sequence: TGTGCCAGCTGCCAGGCGGGGACGGGTCAGCCCCAGCATCTT. It codes for CASCQAGTGQPQHL.

The rearrangement links TRBV4-1 to TRBJ2-3; either TRBD1 or TRBD2 may supply D (5 bases each). The CDR3 runs to 14 residues. Germline V gene data show CDR1 as MGHRA and CDR2 as YSYEKL. The CDR3: CTGNRTRDPDTQYF. CDR3 DNA sequence: TGCACCGGCAACCGAACCAGGGACCCAGATACGCAGTATTTT.

The chain couples TRBV2 to TRBJ2-7; 10 positions match TRBD2. The CDR3 is 14 amino acids. J was trimmed by 0 bases and V by 8 bases; bases with no gene match: 4. Germline V lookup: CDR1 SNHLY, CDR2 FYNNEI. The CDR3 bases are TGTGCCAGCTTGGGACTAGCGTACTCCTACGAGCAGTACTTC. This gives the protein CASLGLAYSYEQYF.

Notes on this clonotype: The CDR3 carries no conserved terminal phenylalanine or tryptophan, so it likely arises from a read error. V gene TRBV29-1 combines with J gene TRBJ2-3; the D call may be TRBD1 or TRBD2 (5 bases each). CDR3 length equals 14 residues. Germline lookup yields CDR1 SQVTM and CDR2 ANQGSEA. Trimming took 6 bases from V and 2 from J, leaving 15 bases between them. Here the CDR3 reads CSVSGRAITDTQYV. DNA of the CDR3: TGCAGCGTGTCGGGGCGGGCGATCACAGATACGCAGTATGTT.

Only a few counts were recorded for this clonotype. CDR3 loop: CANRPSLGTGELFF. The CDR3 nucleotides are TGTGCCAACAGACCGAGCCTTGGTACCGGGGAGCTGTTTTTT. This sequence joins TRBV11-1 and TRBJ2-2; no clear D. Germline CDR1 is SGHAT and CDR2 is FQDESV (reference sequence). V was pared by 10 bases and J by 5 bases, with 17 bases between. The CDR3 has 14 residues. The whole variable domain, remainder taken from reference TRBV11-1 and TRBJ2-2, is EAEVAQSPRYKITEKSQAVAFWCDPISGHATLYWYRQILGQGPELLVQFQDESVVDDSQLPKDRFSAERLKGVDSTLKIQPAELGDSAMYLCANRPSLGTGELFFGEGSRLTVL.

Notes on this clonotype: This could be a read error, since a much larger clone is one nucleotide away. The genes are TRBV25-1 and TRBJ2-2, with D possibly being TRBD2 (6 bases). This CDR3 has 16 amino acids. From germline, CDR1 is MGHDK and CDR2 SYGVNS. The DNA of the CDR3 is TGTGCAGAAGGAGGTACCCAGACAGAAGACACCGGGGGGCTGTTTTTT. It is translated as CAEGGTQTEDTGGLFF.

As to this clonotype: This CDR3 is missing its conserved last phenylalanine or tryptophan, likely due to a read error. The chain uses TRBV4-2 and TRBJ1-1; no definite D call. The CDR3 loop spans 16 amino acids. CDR1 is LGHNA and CDR2 is YNFKEQ in the germline V gene. V was clipped by 0 bases and J by 7 bases, with 18 bases between them. CDR3 in DNA: TGTGCCAGCAGCCAAGAAGGTGGTGTGGTAGTAATTGAAGCTTTCCTT. It codes for CASSQEGGVVVIEAFL.

About this clonotype itself: One end of the junction fails to match germline, which may point to a read error. The rearrangement uses TRBV6-2 or TRBV6-3 and TRBJ2-5; the match to TRBD2 covers 8 bases. This CDR3 spans 15 amino acids. Germline CDR1 is MNHEY and CDR2 is SVGEGT. The CDR3 region has the DNA TGTGCTAGCAGTTACGGGTTTGCTAGCGGGGAGACCCAGTACTTC. It specifies CASSYGFASGETQYF.

CDR3 DNA sequence: TGTGCCATCAGTGAGTCCCGAGGGCTAGGCCAGCAGTACTTC. Translating it yields CAISESRGLGQQYF. This chain links TRBV10-3 with TRBJ2-7; a weak D match, TRBD2 (5 bases). Germline-derived CDR1 and CDR2 are ENHRY and SYGVKD. CDR3 size: 14 residues. V lost 0 bases and J 8 bases, leaving 14 bases between the germline ends.

Notes on this clonotype: At one of its ends the junction is not consistent with the germline gene, which may arise from a read error. This rearrangement joins TRBV12-3 or TRBV12-4 to TRBJ2-7; 7 bases match TRBD2. The CDR3 sequence is 18 residues long. CDR3 loop: CASSVAAGKQRGAYEQYF. The CDR3 DNA is TGTGCCAGCAGTGTAGCGGCTGGGAAGCAACGGGGGGCCTACGAGCAGTACTTC.

This clonotype was picked up a small number of times. The germline gene is not matched at one end of the junction; a read error may be the cause. V is TRBV12-3 or TRBV12-4 and J is TRBJ2-1, with TRBD2 matching over 7 bases. The CDR3 totals 15 residues. DNA for the CDR3: TGTGCTAGCACCCGAGCCCGGGAGGACTACAATGAGCAGTTCTTC. This translates into CASTRAREDYNEQFF.

Points on this clonotype: A junction boundary mismatches the germline segment, possibly from a read error. V usage is TRBV6-5 and J usage is TRBJ1-2, with D uncertain. This CDR3 is 12 amino acids long. The V gene's germline CDR1 is MNHEY and CDR2 SVGAGI. CDR3 DNA: TGCGCCAACAGTCACCCGGATACGGGCTACACCTTC. This sequence encodes CANSHPDTGYTF.

Note on this clonotype: The junction does not match germline at one end; this may be a read error. The rearrangement links TRBV5-1 to TRBJ2-3, with D perhaps matching TRBD2 (5 bases). CDR1 and CDR2 from the germline V gene are SGHRS and YFSETQ. This CDR3 spans 16 amino acids. The CDR3 sequence is CASSYETCRGMNTQYF. The DNA of the CDR3 is TGCGCCAGCAGCTACGAGACTTGCCGGGGTATGAATACACAGTATTTT.